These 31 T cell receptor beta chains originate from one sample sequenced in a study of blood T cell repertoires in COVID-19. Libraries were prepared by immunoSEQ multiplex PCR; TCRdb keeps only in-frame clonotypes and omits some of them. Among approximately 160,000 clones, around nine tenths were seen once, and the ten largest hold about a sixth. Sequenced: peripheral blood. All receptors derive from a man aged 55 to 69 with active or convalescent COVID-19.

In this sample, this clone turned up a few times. This CDR3 reads CAISEDVVYGYTF. CDR3 sequence (DNA): TGTGCCATCAGTGAAGATGTAGTCTATGGCTACACCTTC. The chain uses TRBV10-3 and TRBJ1-2; D not resolved. Per the germline V gene, CDR1 is ENHRY and CDR2 is SYGVKD. V gave up 3 bases and J gave up 4 bases, with 9 bases separating them. The CDR3 has 13 amino acids.

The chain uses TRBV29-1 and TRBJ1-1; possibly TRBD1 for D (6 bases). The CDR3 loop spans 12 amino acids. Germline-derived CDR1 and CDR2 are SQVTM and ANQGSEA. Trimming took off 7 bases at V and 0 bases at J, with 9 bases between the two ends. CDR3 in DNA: TGCAGCGAACAGGGATTGAACACTGAAGCTTTCTTT. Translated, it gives CSEQGLNTEAFF. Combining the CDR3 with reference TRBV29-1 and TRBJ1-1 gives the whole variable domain SAVISQKPSRDICQRGTSLTIQCQVDSQVTMMFWYRQQPGQSLTLIATANQGSEATYESGFVIDKFPISRPNLTFSTLTVSNMSPEDSSIYLCSEQGLNTEAFFGQGTRLTVV.

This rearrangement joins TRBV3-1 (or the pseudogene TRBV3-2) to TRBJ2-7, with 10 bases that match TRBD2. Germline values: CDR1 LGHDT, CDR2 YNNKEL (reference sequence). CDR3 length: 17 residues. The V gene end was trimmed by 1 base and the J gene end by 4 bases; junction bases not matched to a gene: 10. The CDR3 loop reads CASSQGASGSSVYEQYF. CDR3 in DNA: TGTGCCAGCAGCCAAGGGGCTAGCGGGAGTTCGGTTTACGAGCAGTACTTC.

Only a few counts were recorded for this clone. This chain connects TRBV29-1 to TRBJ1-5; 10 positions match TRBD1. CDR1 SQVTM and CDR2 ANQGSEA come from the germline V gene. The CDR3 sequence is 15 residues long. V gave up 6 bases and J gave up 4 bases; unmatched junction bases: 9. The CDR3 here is CSVALTGGVNQPQHF. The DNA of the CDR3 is TGCAGCGTCGCGTTGACAGGGGGCGTTAATCAGCCCCAGCATTTT.

The CDR3 loop is CASSSTPAGGYEQYF. The CDR3 DNA is TGTGCCAGCAGCTCTACACCGGCAGGGGGCTACGAGCAGTACTTC. The chain joins TRBV11-2 to TRBJ2-7; 7 bases align to TRBD1. Trimming took 4 bases from V and 3 from J; bases not matched to a gene: 9. CDR3 length: 15 amino acids. Germline V gene sequence: CDR1 SGHAT, CDR2 FQNNGV.

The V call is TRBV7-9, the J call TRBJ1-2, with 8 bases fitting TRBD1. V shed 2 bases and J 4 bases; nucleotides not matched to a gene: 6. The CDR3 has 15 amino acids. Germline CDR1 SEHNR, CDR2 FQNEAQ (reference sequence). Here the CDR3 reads CASSLQGAEAYGYTF. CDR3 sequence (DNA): TGTGCCAGCAGCTTACAGGGGGCCGAGGCCTATGGCTACACCTTC.

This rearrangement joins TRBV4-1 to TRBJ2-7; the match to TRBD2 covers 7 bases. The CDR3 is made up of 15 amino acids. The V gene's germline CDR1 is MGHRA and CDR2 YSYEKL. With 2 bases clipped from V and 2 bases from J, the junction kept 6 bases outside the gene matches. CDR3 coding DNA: TGCGCCAGCAGCCAAAGCACTAGCGAGACCTACGAGCAGTACTTC. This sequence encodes CASSQSTSETYEQYF.

CDR3 nucleotide sequence: TGTGCCAGCAGGCCGGGACAGACGGAAAAACTGTTTTTT. Protein: CASRPGQTEKLFF. The chain couples TRBV7-6 to TRBJ1-4; 7 positions match TRBD1. The CDR3 runs 13 residues. J lost 8 bases, V lost 6 bases, and 6 bases had no gene match. The germline gives CDR1 SGHVS, CDR2 FNYEAQ.

CDR3 protein: CASSADRRNAFF. CDR3 DNA sequence: TGTGCCAGCAGCGCAGACAGGCGGAATGCTTTCTTT. This chain connects TRBV11-2 to TRBJ1-1; weak D call: TRBD1 (6 bases). CDR1 SGHAT and CDR2 FQNNGV come from the germline V gene. The CDR3 consists of 12 residues. The ends were cut back, 5 bases at V and 11 bases at J, with 15 bases in the middle.

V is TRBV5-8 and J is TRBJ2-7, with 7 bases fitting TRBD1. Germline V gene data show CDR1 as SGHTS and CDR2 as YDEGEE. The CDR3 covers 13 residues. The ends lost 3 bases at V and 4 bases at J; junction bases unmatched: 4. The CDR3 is CASSSLQGYEQYF. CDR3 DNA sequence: TGTGCCAGCAGCTCACTACAGGGGTACGAGCAGTACTTC.

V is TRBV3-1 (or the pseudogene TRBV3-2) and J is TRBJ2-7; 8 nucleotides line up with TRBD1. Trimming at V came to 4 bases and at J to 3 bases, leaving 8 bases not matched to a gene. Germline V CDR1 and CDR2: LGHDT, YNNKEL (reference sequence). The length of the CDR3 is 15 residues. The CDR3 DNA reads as TGTGCCAGCAGCCGCGACAGGGGTGGGAACTACGAGCAGTACTTC. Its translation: CASSRDRGGNYEQYF.

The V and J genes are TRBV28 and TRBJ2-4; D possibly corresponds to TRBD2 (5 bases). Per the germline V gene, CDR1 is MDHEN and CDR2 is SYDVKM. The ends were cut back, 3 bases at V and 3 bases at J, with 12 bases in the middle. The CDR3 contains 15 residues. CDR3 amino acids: CASSFLAGDKNIQYF. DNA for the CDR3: TGTGCCAGCAGTTTCTTAGCCGGGGACAAAAACATTCAGTACTTC.

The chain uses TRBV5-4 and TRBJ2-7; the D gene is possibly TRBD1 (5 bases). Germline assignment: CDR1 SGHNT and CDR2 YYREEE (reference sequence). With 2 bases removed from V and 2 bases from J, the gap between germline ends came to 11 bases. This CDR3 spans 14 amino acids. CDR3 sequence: CASSFAGHTYEQYF. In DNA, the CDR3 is TGTGCCAGCAGCTTCGCAGGGCACACCTACGAGCAGTACTTC.

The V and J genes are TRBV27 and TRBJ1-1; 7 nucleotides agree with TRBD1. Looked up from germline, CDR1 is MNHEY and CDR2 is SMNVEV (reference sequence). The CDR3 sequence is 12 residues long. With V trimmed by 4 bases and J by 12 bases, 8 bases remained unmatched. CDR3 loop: CASSYRQGGTFF. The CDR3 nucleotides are TGTGCCAGCAGTTACCGACAGGGTGGGACTTTCTTT.

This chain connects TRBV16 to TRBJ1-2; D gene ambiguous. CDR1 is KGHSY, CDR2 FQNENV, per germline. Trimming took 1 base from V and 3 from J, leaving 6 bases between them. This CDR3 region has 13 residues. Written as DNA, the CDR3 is TGTGCCAGCAGCCAATTAGGAGACTATGGCTACACCTTC. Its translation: CASSQLGDYGYTF.

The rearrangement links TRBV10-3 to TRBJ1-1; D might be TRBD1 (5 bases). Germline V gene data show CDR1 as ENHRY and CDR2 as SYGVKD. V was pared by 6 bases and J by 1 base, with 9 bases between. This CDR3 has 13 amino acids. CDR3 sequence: CAIRQGANTEAFF. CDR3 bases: TGTGCCATCAGGCAGGGTGCGAACACTGAAGCTTTCTTT.

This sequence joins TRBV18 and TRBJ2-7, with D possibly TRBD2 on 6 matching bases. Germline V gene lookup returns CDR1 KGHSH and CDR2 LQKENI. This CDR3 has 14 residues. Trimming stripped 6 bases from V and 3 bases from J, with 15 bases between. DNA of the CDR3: TGTGCCAGCTCTCTCGGGACTTTGGGCTACGAGCAGTACTTC. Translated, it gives CASSLGTLGYEQYF. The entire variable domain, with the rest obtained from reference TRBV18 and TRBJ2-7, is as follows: NAGVMQNPRHLVRRRGQEARLRCSPMKGHSHVYWYRQLPEEGLKFMVYLQKENIIDESGMPKERFSAEFPKEGPSILRIQQVVRGDSAAYFCASSLGTLGYEQYFGPGTRLTVT.

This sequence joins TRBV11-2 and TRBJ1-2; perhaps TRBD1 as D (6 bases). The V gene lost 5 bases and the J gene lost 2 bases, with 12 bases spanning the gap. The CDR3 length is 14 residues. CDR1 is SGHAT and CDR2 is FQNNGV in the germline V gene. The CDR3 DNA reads TGTGCCAGCAGCCCAGGACAGAGAAACTATGGCTACACCTTC. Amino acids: CASSPGQRNYGYTF.

The CDR3 here is CASSLTPGQPNYGYTF. The CDR3 nucleotides are TGCGCCAGCAGCTTGACACCGGGACAGCCGAACTATGGCTACACCTTC. The rearrangement links TRBV5-1 to TRBJ1-2; 7 bases map to TRBD1. Germline V gene data show CDR1 as SGHRS and CDR2 as YFSETQ. The V gene end was trimmed by 1 base and the J gene end by 2 bases; junction bases not matched to a gene: 8. The CDR3 consists of 16 residues.

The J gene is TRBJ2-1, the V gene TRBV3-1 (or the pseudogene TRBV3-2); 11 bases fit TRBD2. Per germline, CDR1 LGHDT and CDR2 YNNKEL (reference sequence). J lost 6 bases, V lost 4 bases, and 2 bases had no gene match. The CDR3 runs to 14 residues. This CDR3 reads CASSRLAGLNEQFF. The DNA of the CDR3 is TGTGCCAGCAGCCGACTAGCGGGGCTCAATGAGCAGTTCTTC.

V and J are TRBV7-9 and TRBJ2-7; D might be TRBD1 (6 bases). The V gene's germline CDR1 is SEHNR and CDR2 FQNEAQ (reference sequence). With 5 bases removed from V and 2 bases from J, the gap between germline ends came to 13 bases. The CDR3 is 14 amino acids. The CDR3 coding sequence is TGTGCCAGCAGCCATCGACAGGATGCCTACGAGCAGTACTTC. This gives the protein CASSHRQDAYEQYF.

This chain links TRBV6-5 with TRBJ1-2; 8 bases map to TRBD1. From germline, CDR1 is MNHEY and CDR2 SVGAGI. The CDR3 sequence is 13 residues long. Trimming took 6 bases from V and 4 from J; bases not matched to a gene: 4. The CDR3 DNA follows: TGTGCCAGCAGGTGGACAGGGCCCTATGGCTACACCTTC. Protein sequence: CASRWTGPYGYTF.

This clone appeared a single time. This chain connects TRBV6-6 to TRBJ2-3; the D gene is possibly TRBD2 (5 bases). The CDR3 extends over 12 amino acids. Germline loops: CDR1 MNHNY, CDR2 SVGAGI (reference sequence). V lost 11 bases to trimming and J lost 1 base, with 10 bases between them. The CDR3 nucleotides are TGTGCCGCGAACGGGGGCACAGATACGCAGTATTTT. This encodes CAANGGTDTQYF.

The CDR3 nucleotides are TGCGCCAGCAGTGAGTCGAACAGGGGGCCTGGCTACACCTTC. It yields the protein CASSESNRGPGYTF. This chain joins TRBV10-2 and TRBJ1-2, with 9 bases that match TRBD1. Germline-derived CDR1 and CDR2 are WSHSY and SAAADI. V shed 0 bases and J 7 bases; nucleotides not matched to a gene: 3. The CDR3 has 14 amino acids.

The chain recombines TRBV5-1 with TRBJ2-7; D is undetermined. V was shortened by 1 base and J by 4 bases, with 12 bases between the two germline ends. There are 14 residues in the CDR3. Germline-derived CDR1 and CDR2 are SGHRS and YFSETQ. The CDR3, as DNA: TGCGCCAGCAGCTTGCCGGCGGAAGCGTACGAGCAGTACTTC. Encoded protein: CASSLPAEAYEQYF.

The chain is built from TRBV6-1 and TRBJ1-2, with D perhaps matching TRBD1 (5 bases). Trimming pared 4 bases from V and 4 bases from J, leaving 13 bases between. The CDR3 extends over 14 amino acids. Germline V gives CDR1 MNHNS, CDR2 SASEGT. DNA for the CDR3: TGTGCCAGCAGTGGCCGGGACTCCTCCTATGGCTACACCTTC. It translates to CASSGRDSSYGYTF.

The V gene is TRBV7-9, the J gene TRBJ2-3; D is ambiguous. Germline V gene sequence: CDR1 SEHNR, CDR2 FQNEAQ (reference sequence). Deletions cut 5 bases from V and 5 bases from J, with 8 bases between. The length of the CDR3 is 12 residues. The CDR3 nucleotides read TGTGCCAGCAGCCAACTCAAAGATACGCAGTATTTT. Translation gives CASSQLKDTQYF.

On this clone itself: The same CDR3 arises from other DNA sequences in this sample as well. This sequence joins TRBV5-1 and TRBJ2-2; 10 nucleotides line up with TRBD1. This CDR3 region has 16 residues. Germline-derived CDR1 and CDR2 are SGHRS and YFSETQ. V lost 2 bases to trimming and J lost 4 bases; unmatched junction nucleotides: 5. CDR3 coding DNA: TGCGCCAGCAGCTTTTCCGGGACAGGGGTCACCGGGGAGCTGTTTTTT. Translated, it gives CASSFSGTGVTGELFF.

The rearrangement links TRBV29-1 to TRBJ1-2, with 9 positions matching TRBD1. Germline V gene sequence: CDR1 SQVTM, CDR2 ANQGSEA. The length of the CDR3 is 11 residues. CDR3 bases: TGCAGTGTGGGACAGGGCTATGGCTACACCTTC. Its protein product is CSVGQGYGYTF. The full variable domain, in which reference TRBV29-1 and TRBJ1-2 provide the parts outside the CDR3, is SAVISQKPSRDICQRGTSLTIQCQVDSQVTMMFWYRQQPGQSLTLIATANQGSEATYESGFVIDKFPISRPNLTFSTLTVSNMSPEDSSIYLCSVGQGYGYTFGSGTRLTVV.

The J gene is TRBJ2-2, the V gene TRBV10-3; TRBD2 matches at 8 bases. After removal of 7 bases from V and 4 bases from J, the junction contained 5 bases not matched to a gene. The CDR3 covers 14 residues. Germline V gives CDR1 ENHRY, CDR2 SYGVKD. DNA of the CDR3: TGTGCCATCACAGGTAGCGGGGTCACCGGGGAGCTGTTTTTT. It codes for CAITGSGVTGELFF.

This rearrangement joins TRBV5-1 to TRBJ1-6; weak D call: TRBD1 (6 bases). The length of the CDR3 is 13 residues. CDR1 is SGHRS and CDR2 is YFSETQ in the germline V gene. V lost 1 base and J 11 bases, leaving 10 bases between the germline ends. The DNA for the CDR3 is TGCGCCAGCAGCTTGTCAGGGGACACACCCCTCCACTTT. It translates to CASSLSGDTPLHF.